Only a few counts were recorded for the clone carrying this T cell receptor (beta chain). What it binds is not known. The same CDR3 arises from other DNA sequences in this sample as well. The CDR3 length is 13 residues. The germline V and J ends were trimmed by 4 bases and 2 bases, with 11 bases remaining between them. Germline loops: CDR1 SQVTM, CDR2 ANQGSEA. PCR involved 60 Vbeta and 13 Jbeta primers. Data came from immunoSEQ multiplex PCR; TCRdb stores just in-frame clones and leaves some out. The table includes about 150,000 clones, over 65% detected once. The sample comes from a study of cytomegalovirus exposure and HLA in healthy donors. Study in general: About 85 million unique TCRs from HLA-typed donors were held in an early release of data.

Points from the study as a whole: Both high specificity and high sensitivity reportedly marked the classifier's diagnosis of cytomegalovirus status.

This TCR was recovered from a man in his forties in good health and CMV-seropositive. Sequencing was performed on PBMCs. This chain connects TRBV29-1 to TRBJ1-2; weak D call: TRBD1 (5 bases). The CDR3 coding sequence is TGCAGCGTTGGAATGTCAGGGAACTATGGCTACACCTTC. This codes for CSVGMSGNYGYTF.